Presented here are 12 T cell receptor beta chains from one specimen sequenced in a study of T cell responses to AZD1222 COVID-19 vaccine (dated by TCRdb to 2020 to 2023). This specimen's time point label, per the study, means: baseline before first vaccination. Libraries were built with the immunoSEQ multiplex PCR assay. Imported from immuneACCESS, the table was reduced by TCRdb to in-frame sequences with V and J called. These copies leave out some clones; in studies compared against another copy, an unresolved V gene accounts for under half, and the cause of the remainder is not known. The sample contains 140,000 to 150,000 clones, around 89% of them found a single time. Roughly 16% of the sample lies in the top ten. Sequences were derived from peripheral blood, sampled on day 0 of AZD1222 vaccination. These TCRs come from an adult in good health.

V gene TRBV28 combines with J gene TRBJ1-2; D is ambiguous. The CDR3 has 12 amino acids. The germline V gene has CDR1 MDHEN and CDR2 SYDVKM. The germline V and J ends were trimmed by 2 bases and 9 bases, with 10 bases remaining between them. The CDR3 DNA reads as TGTGCCAGCAGTTTACCGAGGAAGAGCTACACCTTC. Translated, it gives CASSLPRKSYTF.

J is TRBJ2-1 and V is TRBV19; tentatively, D is TRBD2 (5 bases). V lost 5 bases and J lost 5, with 16 bases in between. Germline CDR1 LNHDA, CDR2 SQIVND (reference sequence). The CDR3 has 15 residues. The CDR3: CASSGSGGRNNEQFF. CDR3 nucleotides: TGTGCCAGTAGTGGCTCTGGTGGGAGAAACAATGAGCAGTTCTTC.

This chain joins TRBV28 and TRBJ1-5; D gene ambiguous. Germline CDR1 and CDR2: MDHEN and SYDVKM. The CDR3 is 15 amino acids. Trimming left V 7 bases short and J 5 bases short, with 18 bases between. The CDR3 sequence: CASTPGRGWDQPQHF. DNA for the CDR3: TGTGCCAGCACCCCGGGCCGGGGTTGGGATCAGCCCCAGCATTTT. The complete variable domain, with remaining parts taken from reference TRBV28 and TRBJ1-5, reads DVKVTQSSRYLVKRTGEKVFLECVQDMDHENMFWYRQDPGLGLRLIYFSYDVKMKEKGDIPEGYSVSREKKERFSLILESASTNQTSMYLCASTPGRGWDQPQHFGDGTRLSIL.

V usage is TRBV4-1 and J usage is TRBJ1-5; D is undetermined. This CDR3 is 13 amino acids long. V was clipped by 3 bases and J by 11 bases, with 14 bases between them. Germline CDR1 is MGHRA and CDR2 is YSYEKL. The CDR3 DNA is TGCGCCAGCAGCCAGGGGTCGTTTAAAGCCCAGCATTTT. Its protein product is CASSQGSFKAQHF.

The chain joins TRBV7-2 to TRBJ2-3; maybe TRBD1 (8 bases). Trimming removed 3 bases at V and 7 bases at J, with 14 bases between. CDR1 and CDR2 from the germline V gene are SGHTA and FQGNSA. The CDR3 spans 14 residues. Written as DNA, the CDR3 is TGTGCCAGCAGCTTCGGACAGGGAGGGTATACGCAGTATTTT. Amino acids: CASSFGQGGYTQYF.

In its sample, this clone was seen a few times. V is TRBV28 and J is TRBJ1-6; TRBD1 is a possible D gene (5 bases). V was shortened by 2 bases and J by 3 bases, with 14 bases between the two germline ends. CDR3 length equals 17 residues. Germline CDR1 and CDR2: MDHEN and SYDVKM. CDR3 loop: CASSLISQADYNSPLHF. As DNA, the CDR3 is TGTGCCAGCAGTTTAATCTCACAGGCCGACTATAATTCACCCCTCCACTTT.

In DNA form, the CDR3 reads TGTGCCAGCAGCCTTTGGCAGGGTGAAACTGAAGCTTTCTTT. As protein: CASSLWQGETEAFF. The rearrangement joins TRBV14 to TRBJ1-1, with a possible D match to TRBD1 (5 bases). The germline gives CDR1 SGHDN, CDR2 FVKESK. With 4 bases removed from V and 5 bases from J, the gap between germline ends came to 14 bases. The CDR3 is made up of 14 amino acids.

The chain combines TRBV4-3 with TRBJ2-6, with TRBD1 matching over 9 bases. The J segment lost 1 base and the V segment lost 3 bases, leaving 7 bases of the junction unmatched. The CDR3 has 18 residues. Germline CDR1 LGHNA, CDR2 YSLEER. Here the CDR3 DNA reads TGCGCCAGCAGCCACCCGGGACAGGGAGGATCTGGGGCCAACGTCCTGACTTTC. Amino acids: CASSHPGQGGSGANVLTF.

This clone has a single count. The V and J genes are TRBV7-3 and TRBJ2-3; TRBD2 matches 8 bases. The CDR3 totals 18 residues. With 2 bases clipped from V and 5 bases from J, the junction kept 15 bases outside the gene matches. Germline values: CDR1 SGHTA, CDR2 FQGTGA. In DNA form, the CDR3 reads TGTGCCAGCAGCTTATCCCCTTTTGGTAGCGGGGAACGAGATACGCAGTATTTT. Protein: CASSLSPFGSGERDTQYF.

This chain uses TRBV14 with TRBJ1-1; 7 bases are shared with TRBD1. J was trimmed by 0 bases and V by 4 bases; bases with no gene match: 11. This CDR3 has 17 amino acids. The V gene's germline CDR1 is SGHDN and CDR2 FVKESK. CDR3 sequence: CASSPTGVSGMNTEAFF. CDR3 DNA sequence: TGTGCCAGCAGCCCCACAGGGGTCTCTGGGATGAACACTGAAGCTTTCTTT.

As DNA, the CDR3 is TGTGCCAGCAGCCGCGGGGCAGACCCCTACAATGAGCAGTTCTTC. Translating gives CASSRGADPYNEQFF. J is TRBJ2-1 and V is TRBV7-9; the D gene is possibly TRBD2 (6 bases). Germline CDR1 reads SEHNR; CDR2 reads FQNEAQ (reference sequence). V dropped 5 bases and J dropped 2 bases, with 13 bases sitting between them. There are 15 residues in the CDR3.

The chain uses TRBV28 and TRBJ1-6; D ambiguous. This CDR3 has 12 residues. The V end lost 8 bases, the J end lost 14 bases, and 16 bases lay between the germline ends. Germline CDR1 is MDHEN and CDR2 is SYDVKM. The DNA of the CDR3 is TGTGCCAGCTCCGGCAGGATCGAGTCCCTCCACTTT. Protein product: CASSGRIESLHF.